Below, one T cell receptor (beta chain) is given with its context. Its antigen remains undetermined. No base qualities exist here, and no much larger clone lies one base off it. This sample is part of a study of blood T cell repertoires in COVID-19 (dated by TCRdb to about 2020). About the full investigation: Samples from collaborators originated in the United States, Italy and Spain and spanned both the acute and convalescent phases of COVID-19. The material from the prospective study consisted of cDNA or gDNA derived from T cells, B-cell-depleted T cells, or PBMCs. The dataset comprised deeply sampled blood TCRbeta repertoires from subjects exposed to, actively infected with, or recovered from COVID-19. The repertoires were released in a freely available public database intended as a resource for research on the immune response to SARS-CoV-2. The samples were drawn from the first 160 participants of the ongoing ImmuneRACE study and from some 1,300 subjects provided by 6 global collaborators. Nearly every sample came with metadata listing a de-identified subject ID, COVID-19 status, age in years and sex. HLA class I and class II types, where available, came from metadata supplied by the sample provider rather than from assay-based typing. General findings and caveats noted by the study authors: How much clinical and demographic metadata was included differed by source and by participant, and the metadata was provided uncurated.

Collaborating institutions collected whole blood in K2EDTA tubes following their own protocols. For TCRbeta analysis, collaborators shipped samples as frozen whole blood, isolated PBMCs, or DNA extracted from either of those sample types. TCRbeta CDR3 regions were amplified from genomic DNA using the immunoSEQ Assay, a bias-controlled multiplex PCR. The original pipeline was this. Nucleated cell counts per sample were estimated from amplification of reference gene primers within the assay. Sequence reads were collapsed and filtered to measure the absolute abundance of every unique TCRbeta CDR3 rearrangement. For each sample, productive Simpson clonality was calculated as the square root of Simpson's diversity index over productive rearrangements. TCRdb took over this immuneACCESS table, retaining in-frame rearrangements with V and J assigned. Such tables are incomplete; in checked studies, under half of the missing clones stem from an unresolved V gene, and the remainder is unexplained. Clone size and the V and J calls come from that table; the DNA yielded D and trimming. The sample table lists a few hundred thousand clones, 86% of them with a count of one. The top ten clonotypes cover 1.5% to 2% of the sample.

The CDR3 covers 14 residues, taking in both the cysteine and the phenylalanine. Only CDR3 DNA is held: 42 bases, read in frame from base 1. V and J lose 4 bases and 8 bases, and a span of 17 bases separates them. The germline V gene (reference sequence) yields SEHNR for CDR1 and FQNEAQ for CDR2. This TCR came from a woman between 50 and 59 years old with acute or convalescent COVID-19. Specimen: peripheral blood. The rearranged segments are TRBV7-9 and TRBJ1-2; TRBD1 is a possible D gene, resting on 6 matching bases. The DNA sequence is TGTGCCAGCAGCTCCGCCGGGGACAAAGGGGGCTACACCTTC. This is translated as CASSSAGDKGGYTF.